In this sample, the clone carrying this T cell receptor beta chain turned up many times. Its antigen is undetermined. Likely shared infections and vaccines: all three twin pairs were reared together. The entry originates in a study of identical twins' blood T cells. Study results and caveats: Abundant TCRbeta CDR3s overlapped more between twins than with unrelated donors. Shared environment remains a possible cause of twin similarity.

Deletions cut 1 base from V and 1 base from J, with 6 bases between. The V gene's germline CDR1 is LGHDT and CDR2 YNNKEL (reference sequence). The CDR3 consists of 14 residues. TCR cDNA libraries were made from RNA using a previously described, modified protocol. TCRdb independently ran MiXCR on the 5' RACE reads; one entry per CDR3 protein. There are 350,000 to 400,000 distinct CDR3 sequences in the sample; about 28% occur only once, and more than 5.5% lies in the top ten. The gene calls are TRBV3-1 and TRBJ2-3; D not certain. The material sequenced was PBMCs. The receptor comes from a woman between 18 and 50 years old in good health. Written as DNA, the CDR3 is TGTGCCAGCAGCCAAGTACTGCGCACAGATACGCAGTATTTT. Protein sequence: CASSQVLRTDTQYF.